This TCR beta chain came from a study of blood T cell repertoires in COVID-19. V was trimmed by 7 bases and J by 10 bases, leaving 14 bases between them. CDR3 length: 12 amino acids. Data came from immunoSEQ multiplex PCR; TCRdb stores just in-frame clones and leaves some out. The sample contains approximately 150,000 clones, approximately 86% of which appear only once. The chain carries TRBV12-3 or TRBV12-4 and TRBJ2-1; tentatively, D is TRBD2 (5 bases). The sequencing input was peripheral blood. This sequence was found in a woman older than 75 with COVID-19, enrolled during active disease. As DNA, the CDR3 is TGTGCCAGCATCCGGAACCCGGGGGAGCAGTTCTTC. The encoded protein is CASIRNPGEQFF.